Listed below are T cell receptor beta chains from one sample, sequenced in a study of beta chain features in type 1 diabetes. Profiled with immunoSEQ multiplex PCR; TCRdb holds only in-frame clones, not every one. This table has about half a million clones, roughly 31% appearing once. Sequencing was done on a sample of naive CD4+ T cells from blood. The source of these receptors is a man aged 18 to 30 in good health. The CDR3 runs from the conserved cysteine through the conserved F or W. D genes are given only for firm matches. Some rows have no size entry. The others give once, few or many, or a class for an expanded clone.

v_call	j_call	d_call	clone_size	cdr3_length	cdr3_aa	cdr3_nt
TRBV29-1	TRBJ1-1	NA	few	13	CSVDRGKNTEAFF	TGCAGCGTTGACAGGGGCAAGAACACTGAAGCTTTCTTT
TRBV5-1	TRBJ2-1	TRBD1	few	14	CASSTGVSLNEQFF	TGCGCCAGCTCCACAGGGGTATCCCTCAATGAGCAGTTCTTC
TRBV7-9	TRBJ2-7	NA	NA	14	CASSLVLAFYEQYF	TGTGCCAGCAGCTTAGTACTAGCATTCTACGAGCAGTACTTC
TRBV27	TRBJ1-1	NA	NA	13	CASSSDINTEAFF	TGTGCCAGCAGTTCGGACATTAACACTGAAGCTTTCTTT
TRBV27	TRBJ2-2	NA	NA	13	CASSLRDVGELFF	TGTGCCAGCAGTTTACGAGACGTCGGGGAGCTGTTTTTT
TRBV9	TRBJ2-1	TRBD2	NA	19	CASSELGIPGLAGYNEQFF	TGTGCCAGCAGCGAACTGGGCATCCCGGGACTAGCGGGATACAATGAGCAGTTCTTC
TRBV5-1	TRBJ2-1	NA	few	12	CASSAPGHEQFF	TGCGCCAGCAGCGCCCCCGGGCATGAGCAGTTCTTC
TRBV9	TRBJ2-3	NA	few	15	CASSVEAGPPDTQYF	TGTGCCAGCAGCGTAGAGGCGGGACCTCCGGATACGCAGTATTTT
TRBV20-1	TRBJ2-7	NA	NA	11	CSAGVSYEQYF	TGCAGTGCGGGTGTATCCTACGAGCAGTACTTC
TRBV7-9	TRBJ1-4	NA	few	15	CASSVAGGLGEKLFF	TGTGCCAGCAGCGTCGCGGGGGGGCTGGGTGAAAAACTGTTTTTT
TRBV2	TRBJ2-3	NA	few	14	CANPDFGSTDTQYF	TGTGCCAACCCTGACTTTGGGAGCACAGATACGCAGTATTTT
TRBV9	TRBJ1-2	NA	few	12	CASSALSGRHTF	TGTGCCAGCAGCGCACTTAGCGGTCGACACACCTTC
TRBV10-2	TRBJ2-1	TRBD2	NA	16	CASSVSSGSRYNEQFF	TGCGCCAGCAGTGTGTCTAGCGGGAGTCGTTACAATGAGCAGTTCTTC
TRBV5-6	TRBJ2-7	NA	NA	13	CASSHTSSYEQYF	TGTGCCAGCAGCCACACTAGTTCCTACGAGCAGTACTTC
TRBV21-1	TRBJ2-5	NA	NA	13	CASSKAVEETQYF	TGTGCCAGCAGCAAAGCGGTAGAAGAGACCCAGTACTTC
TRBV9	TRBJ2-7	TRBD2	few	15	CASSVASGNPHEQYF	TGTGCCAGCAGCGTAGCTAGCGGGAACCCCCACGAGCAGTACTTC
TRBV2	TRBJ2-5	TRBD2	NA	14	CASSGLAGQETQYF	TGTGCCAGCAGTGGACTAGCGGGTCAAGAGACCCAGTACTTC
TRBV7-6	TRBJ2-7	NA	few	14	CASSSPVSSYEQYF	TGTGCCAGCAGCTCCCCCGTGAGCTCCTACGAGCAGTACTTC
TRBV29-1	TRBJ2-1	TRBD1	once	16	CSVEGGQVRSGNEQFF	TGCAGCGTTGAAGGTGGACAGGTCCGTTCCGGCAATGAGCAGTTCTTC
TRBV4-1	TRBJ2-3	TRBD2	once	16	CASSHVAGADTDTQYF	TGCGCCAGCAGCCATGTAGCGGGAGCAGACACAGATACGCAGTATTTT
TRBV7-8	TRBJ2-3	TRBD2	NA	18	CASSLAAGLAGDPDTQYF	TGTGCCAGCAGCTTAGCGGCGGGACTAGCGGGAGACCCAGATACGCAGTATTTT
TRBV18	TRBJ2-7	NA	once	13	CASSPGWTYEQYF	TGTGCCAGCTCACCGGGTTGGACCTACGAGCAGTACTTC
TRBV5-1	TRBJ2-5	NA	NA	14	CASSFRDPQETQYF	TGCGCCAGCAGCTTCCGGGACCCCCAAGAGACCCAGTACTTC
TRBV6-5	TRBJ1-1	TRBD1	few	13	CASRNTGETEAFF	TGTGCCAGCAGGAATACAGGGGAGACTGAAGCTTTCTTT
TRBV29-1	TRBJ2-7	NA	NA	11	CSAEMTYEQYF	TGCAGCGCCGAGATGACCTACGAGCAGTACTTC
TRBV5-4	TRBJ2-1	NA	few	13	CASSFQGRDEQFF	TGTGCCAGCAGCTTCCAGGGTAGGGATGAGCAGTTCTTC
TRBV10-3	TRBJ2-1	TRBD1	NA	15	CAISESTHTGGEQFF	TGTGCCATCAGTGAGTCGACTCACACAGGGGGTGAGCAGTTCTTC
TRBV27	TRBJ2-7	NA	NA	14	CASSIRDTTYEQYF	TGTGCCAGCAGTATCCGGGACACTACCTACGAGCAGTACTTC